This TCR beta chain was obtained from a study of T cells in tumors after PD-1 blockade. Repertoires were generated with immunoSEQ multiplex PCR, while TCRdb's copy carries only in-frame clones and drops some. The sample records 10,000 to 15,000 clones, 50% to 70% being singletons. The CDR3 contains 11 residues. V lost 0 bases to trimming and J lost 4 bases, with 1 base between them. Germline loops: CDR1 SGDLS, CDR2 YYNGEE. This clone was picked up a small number of times. This chain joins TRBV9 and TRBJ1-1; D gene unclear. This receptor was obtained from a human donor with cutaneous squamous cell carcinoma. Source: tumor tissue, taken before anti-PD-1 treatment. The CDR3 loop reads CASSVATEAFF. The CDR3 coding sequence is TGTGCCAGCAGCGTAGCCACTGAAGCTTTCTTT.